This passage covers 25 T cell receptor beta chains from one sample sequenced in a study of T cell repertoires in cytomegalovirus infection. Using its own MiXCR run on the reads, TCRdb lists one record per CDR3 protein. This repertoire shows some 280,000 distinct CDR3 sequences, 12% to 15% found once; its top ten account for around 8.7%. Sequencing was carried out using PBMCs. The receptors stem from a human donor in good health (CMV status not recorded). Some clones in this sample may be carry-over from other donors' samples.

This clonotype was observed a handful of times. The CDR3 spells CASSGGRRMLDSPLHF. The CDR3 DNA is TGTGCCAGCAGTGGGGGGCGTAGGATGTTGGATTCACCCCTCCACTTT. The gene calls are TRBV2 and TRBJ1-6, with D perhaps matching TRBD1 (6 bases). V was shortened by 4 bases and J by 8 bases, with 18 bases between the two germline ends. The CDR3 spans 16 residues. The germline CDR1 and CDR2 sequences are SNHLY and FYNNEI.

CDR3 nucleotides: TGTGCCAGCAGCCAAAATCTGGGGAATGAGCAGTTCTTC. Its translation is CASSQNLGNEQFF. This rearrangement joins TRBV3-1 to TRBJ2-1; D is unresolved. CDR3 length: 13 amino acids. Germline V lookup: CDR1 LGHDT, CDR2 YNNKEL (reference sequence). Trimming shortened V by 2 bases and J by 7 bases, and 9 bases separated the two germline ends.

There are many counts of this clonotype. This chain links TRBV29-1 with TRBJ1-1, with 8 nucleotides matching TRBD1. Per germline, CDR1 SQVTM and CDR2 ANQGSEA. V was pared by 7 bases and J by 4 bases, with 11 bases of the junction left unmatched. There are 14 residues in the CDR3. The DNA of the CDR3 is TGCAGCGCTCAGGGGGCGCGAGGGGGCACTGAAGCTTTCTTT. Its protein product is CSAQGARGGTEAFF.

The table lists this clonotype with a few counts. J is TRBJ2-1 and V is TRBV5-1; 11 nucleotides match TRBD2. Germline V gives CDR1 SGHRS, CDR2 YFSETQ. The junction had 7 bases not matched to a gene; V was cut back by 5 bases and J by 6 bases. The CDR3 is 15 residues long. This chain's CDR3 is CASSFGSGGVNEQFF. DNA of the CDR3: TGCGCCAGCAGTTTCGGTAGCGGGGGGGTCAATGAGCAGTTCTTC.

This clonotype has ten or more counts. The V and J genes are TRBV7-6 and TRBJ2-7, with TRBD2 as a possible D gene (6 bases). Germline V gene data show CDR1 as SGHVS and CDR2 as FNYEAQ. V lost 6 bases and J lost 0, with 15 bases in between. The CDR3 has 15 amino acids. The CDR3 DNA reads TGTGCCAGCAGTCGTTTGACGGGAGCCTCCTACGAGCAGTACTTC. Protein sequence: CASSRLTGASYEQYF.

The chain employs TRBV7-9 and TRBJ2-1, with D possibly TRBD2 on 6 matching bases. CDR1 and CDR2 from the germline V gene are SEHNR and FQNEAQ (reference sequence). The CDR3 is 16 amino acids. V gave up 2 bases and J gave up 2 bases, with 13 bases separating them. CDR3 in amino acids: CASSLRPRGTYNEQFF. CDR3 DNA sequence: TGTGCCAGCAGCTTAAGGCCCCGCGGGACCTACAATGAGCAGTTCTTC.

The J gene is TRBJ2-1, the V gene TRBV5-4, with 13 bases identical to TRBD2. After removal of 3 bases from V and 5 bases from J, the junction contained 8 bases not matched to a gene. CDR1 SGHNT and CDR2 YYREEE come from the germline V gene (reference sequence). The CDR3 loop spans 17 amino acids. The CDR3, as DNA: TGTGCCAGCAGCTGGGGGACTAGCGGGGACCATGACAATGAGCAGTTCTTC. Translated: CASSWGTSGDHDNEQFF. The whole variable domain, remainder taken from reference TRBV5-4 and TRBJ2-1, is ETGVTQSPTHLIKTRGQQVTLRCSSQSGHNTVSWYQQALGQGPQFIFQYYREEENGRGNFPPRFSGLQFPNYSSELNVNALELDDSALYLCASSWGTSGDHDNEQFFGPGTRLTVL.

This clonotype was seen more than once but under ten times. V is TRBV11-2 and J is TRBJ2-3; 7 nucleotides align to TRBD2. The CDR3 totals 17 residues. V shed 2 bases and J 0 bases; nucleotides not matched to a gene: 8. The V gene's germline CDR1 is SGHAT and CDR2 FQNNGV. This chain's CDR3 is CASSLSGGSRSTDTQYF. In DNA form, the CDR3 reads TGTGCCAGCAGCTTAAGCGGCGGGAGTAGAAGCACAGATACGCAGTATTTT.

This clonotype was counted at least ten times. This chain connects TRBV6-2 or TRBV6-3 to TRBJ2-2; D perhaps matches TRBD2 (5 bases). This CDR3 is 16 amino acids long. The V end was cut by 8 bases, the J end by 1 base, with 17 bases between. Germline lookup yields CDR1 MNHEY and CDR2 SVGEGT. In nucleotides, the CDR3 is TGTGCCAGCCGCACCGCTCTAGCACTGAACACCGGGGAGCTGTTTTTT. Amino acids: CASRTALALNTGELFF.

This clonotype was seen repeatedly, ten times or more. V usage is TRBV20-1 and J usage is TRBJ2-7; 7 bases line up with TRBD1. The germline V gene encodes CDR1 DFQATT and CDR2 SNEGSKA (reference sequence). J lost 2 bases, V lost 0 bases, and 7 bases had no gene match. The CDR3 covers 15 residues. The CDR3 loop is CSARDPRTGPYEQYF. In nucleotides, the CDR3 is TGCAGTGCTAGAGATCCCCGGACAGGCCCCTACGAGCAGTACTTC.

The table lists this clonotype with many counts. This chain connects TRBV27 to TRBJ2-5, with TRBD2 matching 8 bases. This CDR3 is built from 15 residues. The trim removed 3 bases at V and 2 bases at J, leaving 5 bases unmatched. Germline V lookup: CDR1 MNHEY, CDR2 SMNVEV (reference sequence). The CDR3: CASSLRGARQETQYF. The CDR3 region has the DNA TGTGCCAGCAGTTTGCGGGGGGCCAGGCAAGAGACCCAGTACTTC.

This clonotype was counted many times. The V call is TRBV14, the J call TRBJ2-2; D may be TRBD1 (6 bases). V lost 0 bases and J lost 7, with 15 bases in between. This CDR3 contains 16 residues. CDR1 and CDR2 (germline): SGHDN, FVKESK. The CDR3 region is CASSQDSERGNGELFF. CDR3 nucleotide sequence: TGTGCCAGCAGCCAAGATTCGGAAAGGGGGAACGGGGAGCTGTTTTTT. The full variable domain, with the rest looked up from reference TRBV14 and TRBJ2-2, is EAGVTQFPSHSVIEKGQTVTLRCDPISGHDNLYWYRRVMGKEIKFLLHFVKESKQDESGMPNNRFLAERTGGTYSTLKVQPAELEDSGVYFCASSQDSERGNGELFFGEGSRLTVL.

CDR3 coding DNA: TGCAGTCCCGGGACAGGGGGCTTGGGGACTGAAGCTTTCTTT. Protein product: CSPGTGGLGTEAFF. This chain connects TRBV20-1 to TRBJ1-1, with 12 bases aligning to TRBD1. The germline V gene encodes CDR1 DFQATT and CDR2 SNEGSKA (reference sequence). The CDR3 loop spans 14 amino acids. Trimming took 8 bases from V and 5 from J; bases not matched to a gene: 9.

The chain carries TRBV12-3 or TRBV12-4 and TRBJ2-5, with D possibly matching TRBD2 (5 bases). Between the trimmed V and J ends, which lost 3 bases and 1 base, there was a span of 15 bases. The CDR3 length is 16 residues. The CDR3 loop reads CASSLWRGSSQETQYF. CDR3 sequence (DNA): TGTGCCAGCAGTTTGTGGAGAGGGTCGAGCCAAGAGACCCAGTACTTC.

This clonotype was counted ten times or more. The chain joins TRBV7-8 to TRBJ2-1, with 9 bases identical to TRBD2. Trimming removed 1 base from V and 4 bases from J; junction bases left unmatched: 14. CDR1 is SGHVS and CDR2 is FQNEAQ in the germline V gene. The CDR3 contains 19 residues. The CDR3 sequence: CASSLEGSGRWAAYNEQFF. CDR3 nucleotides: TGTGCCAGCAGCTTAGAGGGAAGCGGGAGGTGGGCCGCATACAATGAGCAGTTCTTC.

This clonotype was counted ten times or more. This chain joins TRBV7-2 and TRBJ2-5; 12 nucleotides align to TRBD2. CDR1 SGHTA and CDR2 FQGNSA come from the germline V gene. The CDR3 spans 17 residues. V lost 1 base to trimming and J lost 2 bases; unmatched junction nucleotides: 5. The CDR3, as DNA: TGTGCCAGCAGCTTAGGCCCTAGCGGGAGGGGACAAGAGACCCAGTACTTC. Translating gives CASSLGPSGRGQETQYF.

This clonotype occurred a few times. V usage is TRBV2 and J usage is TRBJ1-2; D is undetermined. V was clipped by 4 bases and J by 4 bases, with 16 bases between them. Germline CDR1 is SNHLY and CDR2 is FYNNEI. This CDR3 region has 15 residues. This CDR3 reads CASSALAAAPYGYTF. In DNA, the CDR3 is TGTGCCAGCAGTGCCCTAGCGGCGGCTCCCTATGGCTACACCTTC.

A few counts support this clonotype. This sequence joins TRBV6-6 and TRBJ2-1; TRBD2 aligns across 7 bases. Germline V gives CDR1 MNHNY, CDR2 SVGAGI (reference sequence). This CDR3 is built from 13 residues. J gave up 4 bases and V 7 bases, and 4 bases lay outside the gene matches. CDR3 sequence: CASMLAEYNEQFF. In DNA form, the CDR3 reads TGTGCCAGCATGCTAGCGGAATACAATGAGCAGTTCTTC.

Concerning this clonotype itself: This may arise from a read error, as a much more abundant clone is one base away. The chain couples TRBV7-4 to TRBJ1-1, with D possibly being TRBD1 (5 bases). The CDR3 loop spans 14 amino acids. Germline V gives CDR1 SGHVT, CDR2 SQSDAQ. The CDR3 coding sequence is TGTACCAGCACCTTGGGGCAGGGTTGGACTGAAGCTTTCTTT. This sequence encodes CTSTLGQGWTEAFF.

The rearrangement uses TRBV28 and TRBJ2-5, with D tentatively TRBD1 (5 bases). Germline V CDR1 and CDR2: MDHEN, SYDVKM. There are 14 residues in the CDR3. V lost 4 bases and J 4 bases, leaving 13 bases between the germline ends. In DNA, the CDR3 is TGTGCCAGCAGTTCATACAGGTCGGGAGAGACCCAGTACTTC. Translated, it gives CASSSYRSGETQYF.

The V gene is TRBV6-5, the J gene TRBJ1-1, with TRBD1 matching 8 bases. V gave up 0 bases and J gave up 0 bases; unmatched junction bases: 3. The CDR3 extends over 16 amino acids. Germline CDR1 is MNHEY and CDR2 is SVGAGI. Here the CDR3 DNA reads TGTGCCAGCAGTTACTCGAGACAGGGGCTGAACACTGAAGCTTTCTTT. It codes for CASSYSRQGLNTEAFF.

This clonotype was counted at least ten times. The V gene is TRBV7-8, the J gene TRBJ1-1, with 10 bases aligning to TRBD1. V dropped 4 bases and J dropped 10; count of bases not matched to a gene: 6. The germline V gene has CDR1 SGHVS and CDR2 FQNEAQ. The CDR3 covers 13 residues. The CDR3 here is CASSSLDRGLAFF. The CDR3 DNA follows: TGTGCCAGCAGCTCCCTTGACAGGGGGCTAGCTTTCTTT.

This clonotype was found a few times. The rearrangement uses TRBV28 and TRBJ1-2; D remains unclear. This CDR3 is 11 amino acids long. Germline V gene lookup returns CDR1 MDHEN and CDR2 SYDVKM. CDR3 nucleotides: TGTGGCGCCCGATATAACTATGGCTACACCTTC. Translating it yields CGARYNYGYTF.

This clonotype occurred many times. This chain links TRBV7-9 with TRBJ1-1, with D uncertain. Germline-derived CDR1 and CDR2 are SEHNR and FQNEAQ (reference sequence). With 8 bases removed from V and 8 bases from J, the gap between germline ends came to 3 bases. The CDR3 sequence is 8 residues long. The DNA of the CDR3 is TGTGCCAGCGGCGAAGCTTTCTTT. This translates into CASGEAFF.

This clonotype was counted a few times. This sequence joins TRBV6-2 or TRBV6-3 and TRBJ1-5; 9 positions agree with TRBD1. V shed 7 bases and J 3 bases; nucleotides not matched to a gene: 7. CDR1 and CDR2 (germline): MNHEY, SVGEGT. The length of the CDR3 is 15 residues. The CDR3 protein is CASTPGQGPNQPQHF. In nucleotides, the CDR3 is TGTGCCAGCACCCCGGGACAGGGACCCAATCAGCCCCAGCATTTT.